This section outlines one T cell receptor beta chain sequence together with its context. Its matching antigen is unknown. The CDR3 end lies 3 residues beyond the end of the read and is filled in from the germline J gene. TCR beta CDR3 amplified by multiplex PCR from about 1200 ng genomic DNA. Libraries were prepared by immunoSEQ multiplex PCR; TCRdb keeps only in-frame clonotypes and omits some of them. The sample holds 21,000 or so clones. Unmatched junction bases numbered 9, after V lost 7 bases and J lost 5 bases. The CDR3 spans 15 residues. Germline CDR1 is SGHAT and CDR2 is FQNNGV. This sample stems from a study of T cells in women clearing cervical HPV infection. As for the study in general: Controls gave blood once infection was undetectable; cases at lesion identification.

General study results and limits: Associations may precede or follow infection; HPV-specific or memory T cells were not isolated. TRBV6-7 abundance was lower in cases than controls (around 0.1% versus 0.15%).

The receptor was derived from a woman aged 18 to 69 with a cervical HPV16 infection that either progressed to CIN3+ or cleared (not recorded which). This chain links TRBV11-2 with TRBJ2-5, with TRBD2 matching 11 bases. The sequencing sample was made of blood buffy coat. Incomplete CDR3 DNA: TGTGCCAGCACCTATAGCGGGAGGGCCGGGGAGACC. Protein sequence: CASTYSGRAGET. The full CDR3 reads CASTYSGRAGETQYF. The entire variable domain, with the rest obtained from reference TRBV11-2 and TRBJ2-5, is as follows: EAGVAQSPRYKIIEKRQSVAFWCNPISGHATLYWYQQILGQGPKLLIQFQNNGVVDDSQLPKDRFSAERLKGVDSTLKIQPAKLEDSAVYLCASTYSGRAGETQYFGPGTRLLVL.